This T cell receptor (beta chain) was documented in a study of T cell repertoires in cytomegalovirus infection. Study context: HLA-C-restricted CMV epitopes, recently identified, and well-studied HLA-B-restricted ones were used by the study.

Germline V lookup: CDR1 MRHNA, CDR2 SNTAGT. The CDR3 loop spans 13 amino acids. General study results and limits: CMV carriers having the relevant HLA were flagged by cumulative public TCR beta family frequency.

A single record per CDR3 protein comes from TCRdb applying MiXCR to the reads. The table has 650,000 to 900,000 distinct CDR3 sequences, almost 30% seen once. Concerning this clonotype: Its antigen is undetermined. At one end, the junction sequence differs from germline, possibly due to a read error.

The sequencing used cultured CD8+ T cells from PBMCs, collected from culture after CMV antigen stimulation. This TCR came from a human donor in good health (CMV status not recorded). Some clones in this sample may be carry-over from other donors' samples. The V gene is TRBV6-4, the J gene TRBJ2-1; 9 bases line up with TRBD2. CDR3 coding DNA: TGTGCCAGCAGTGACGGAGCGGGGGGCAATCGGATCTTC. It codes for CASSDGAGGNRIF.